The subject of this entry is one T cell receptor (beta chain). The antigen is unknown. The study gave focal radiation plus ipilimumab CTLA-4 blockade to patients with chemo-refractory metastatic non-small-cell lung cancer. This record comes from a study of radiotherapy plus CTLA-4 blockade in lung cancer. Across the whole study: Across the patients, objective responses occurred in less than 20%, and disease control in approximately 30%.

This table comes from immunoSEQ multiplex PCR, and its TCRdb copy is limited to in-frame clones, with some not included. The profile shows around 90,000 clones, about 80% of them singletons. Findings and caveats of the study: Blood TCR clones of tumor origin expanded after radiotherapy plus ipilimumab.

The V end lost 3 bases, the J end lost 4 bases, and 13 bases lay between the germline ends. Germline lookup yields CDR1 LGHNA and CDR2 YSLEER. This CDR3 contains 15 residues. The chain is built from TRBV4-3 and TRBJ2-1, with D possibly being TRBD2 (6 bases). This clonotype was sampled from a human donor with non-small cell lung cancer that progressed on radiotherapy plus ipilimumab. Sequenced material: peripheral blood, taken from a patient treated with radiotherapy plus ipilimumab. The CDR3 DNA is TGCGCCAGCAGCCATTATGGGGGGAATTACAATGAGCAGTTCTTC. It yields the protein CASSHYGGNYNEQFF.